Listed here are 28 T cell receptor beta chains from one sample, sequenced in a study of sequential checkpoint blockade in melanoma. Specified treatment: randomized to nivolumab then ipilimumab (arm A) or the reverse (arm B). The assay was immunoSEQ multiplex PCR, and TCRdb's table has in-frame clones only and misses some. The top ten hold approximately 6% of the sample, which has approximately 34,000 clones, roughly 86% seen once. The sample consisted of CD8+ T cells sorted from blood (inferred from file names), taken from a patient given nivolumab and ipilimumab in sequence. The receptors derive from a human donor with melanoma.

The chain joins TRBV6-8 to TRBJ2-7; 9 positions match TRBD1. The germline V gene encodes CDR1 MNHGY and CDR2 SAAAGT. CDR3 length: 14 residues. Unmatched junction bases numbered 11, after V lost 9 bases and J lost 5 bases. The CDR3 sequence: CARMHRTGVNEQYF. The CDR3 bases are TGTGCCAGGATGCATCGGACAGGGGTCAACGAGCAGTACTTC.

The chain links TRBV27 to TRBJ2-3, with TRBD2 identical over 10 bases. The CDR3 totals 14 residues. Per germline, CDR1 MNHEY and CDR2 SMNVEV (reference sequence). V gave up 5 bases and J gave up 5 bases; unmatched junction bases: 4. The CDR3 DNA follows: TGTGCCAGCAGTAATGGACTAGCGGTAGATACGCAGTATTTT. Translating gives CASSNGLAVDTQYF.

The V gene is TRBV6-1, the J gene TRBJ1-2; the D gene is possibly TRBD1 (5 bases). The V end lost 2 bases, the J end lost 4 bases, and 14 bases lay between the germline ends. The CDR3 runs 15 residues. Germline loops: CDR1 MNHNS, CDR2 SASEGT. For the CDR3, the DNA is TGTGCCAGCAGTGAACCTCCCGCAGGGCTCTATGGCTACACCTTC. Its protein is CASSEPPAGLYGYTF.

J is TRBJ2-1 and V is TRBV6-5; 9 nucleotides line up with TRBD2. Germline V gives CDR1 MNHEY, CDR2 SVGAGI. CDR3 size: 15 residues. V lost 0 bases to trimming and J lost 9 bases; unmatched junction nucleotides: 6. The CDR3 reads CASSYSDISGSEQFF. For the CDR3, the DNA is TGTGCCAGCAGTTACTCGGATATTAGCGGGAGTGAGCAGTTCTTC.

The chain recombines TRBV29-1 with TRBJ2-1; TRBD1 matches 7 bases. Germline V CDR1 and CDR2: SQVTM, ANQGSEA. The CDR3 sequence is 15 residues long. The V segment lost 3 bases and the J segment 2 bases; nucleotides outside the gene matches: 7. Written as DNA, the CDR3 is TGCAGCGTTGAGGGGGTCAGGGGGACCTACAATGAGCAGTTCTTC. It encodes CSVEGVRGTYNEQFF.

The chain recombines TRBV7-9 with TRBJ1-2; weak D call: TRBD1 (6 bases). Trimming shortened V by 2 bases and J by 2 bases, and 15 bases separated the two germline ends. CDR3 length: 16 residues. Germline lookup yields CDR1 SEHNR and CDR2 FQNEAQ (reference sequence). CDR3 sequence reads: CASSLMGGAPNYGYTF. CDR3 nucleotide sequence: TGTGCCAGCAGCTTAATGGGGGGGGCACCGAACTATGGCTACACCTTC.

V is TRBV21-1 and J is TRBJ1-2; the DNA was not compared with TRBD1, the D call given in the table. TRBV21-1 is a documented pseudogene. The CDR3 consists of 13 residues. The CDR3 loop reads CASPQGSGYGYTF. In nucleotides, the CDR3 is TGTGCCAGCCCACAGGGGTCGGGGTATGGCTACACCTTC.

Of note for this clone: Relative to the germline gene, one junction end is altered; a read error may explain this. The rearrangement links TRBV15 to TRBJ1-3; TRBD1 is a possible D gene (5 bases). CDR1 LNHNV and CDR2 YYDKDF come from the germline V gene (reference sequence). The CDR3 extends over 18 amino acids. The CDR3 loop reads CATSRDRAEGDSANTIYF. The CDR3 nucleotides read TGTGCCACCAGCAGAGATAGAGCAGAAGGGGACTCTGCAAACACCATATATTTT.

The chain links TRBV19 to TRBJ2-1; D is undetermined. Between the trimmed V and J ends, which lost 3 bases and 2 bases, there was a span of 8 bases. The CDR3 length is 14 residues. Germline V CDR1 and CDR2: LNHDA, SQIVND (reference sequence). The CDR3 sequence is CASSILLTYNEQFF. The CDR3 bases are TGTGCCAGTAGTATCTTACTAACCTACAATGAGCAGTTCTTC.

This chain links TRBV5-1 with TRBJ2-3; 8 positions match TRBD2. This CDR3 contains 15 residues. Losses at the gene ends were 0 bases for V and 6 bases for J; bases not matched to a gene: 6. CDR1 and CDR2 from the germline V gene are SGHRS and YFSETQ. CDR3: CASSLASGGSDTQYF. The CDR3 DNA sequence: TGCGCCAGCAGCTTGGCCAGCGGGGGATCGGATACGCAGTATTTT.

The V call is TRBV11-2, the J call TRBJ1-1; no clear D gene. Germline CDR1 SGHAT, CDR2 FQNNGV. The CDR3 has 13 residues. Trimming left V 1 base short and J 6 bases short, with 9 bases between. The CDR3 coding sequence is TGTGCCAGCAGCTTAGGCTCTACCGCTGAAGCTTTCTTT. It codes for CASSLGSTAEAFF.

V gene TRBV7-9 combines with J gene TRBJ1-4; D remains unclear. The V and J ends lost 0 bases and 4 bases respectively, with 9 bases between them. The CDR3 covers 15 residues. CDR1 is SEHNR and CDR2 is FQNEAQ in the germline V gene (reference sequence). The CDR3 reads CASSLAYRDNEKLFF. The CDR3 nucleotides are TGTGCCAGCAGCTTAGCATATCGGGATAATGAAAAACTGTTTTTT.

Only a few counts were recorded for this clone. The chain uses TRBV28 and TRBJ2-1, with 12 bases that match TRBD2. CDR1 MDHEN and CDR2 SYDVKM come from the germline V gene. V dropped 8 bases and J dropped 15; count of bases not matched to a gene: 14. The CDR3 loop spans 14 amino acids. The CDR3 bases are TGTGCCAGCTCCCCACTAGCGGGAGGCCTTCCTCCGTTCTTC. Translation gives CASSPLAGGLPPFF.

CDR3 sequence reads: CASTPYDSLNTGELFF. The CDR3 DNA reads as TGTGCCAGTACCCCCTACGATAGCTTGAACACCGGGGAGCTGTTTTTT. V gene TRBV19 combines with J gene TRBJ2-2, with D hard to call. Germline assignment: CDR1 LNHDA and CDR2 SQIVND (reference sequence). The CDR3 has 16 amino acids. V lost 7 bases and J lost 1, with 16 bases in between.

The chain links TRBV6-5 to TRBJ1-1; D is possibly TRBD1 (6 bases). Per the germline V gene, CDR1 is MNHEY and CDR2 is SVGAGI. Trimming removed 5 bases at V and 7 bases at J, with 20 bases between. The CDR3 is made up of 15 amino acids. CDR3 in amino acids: CASSPLVTGSVEAFF. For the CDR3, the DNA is TGTGCCAGCAGTCCGCTCGTGACAGGTTCCGTTGAAGCTTTCTTT.

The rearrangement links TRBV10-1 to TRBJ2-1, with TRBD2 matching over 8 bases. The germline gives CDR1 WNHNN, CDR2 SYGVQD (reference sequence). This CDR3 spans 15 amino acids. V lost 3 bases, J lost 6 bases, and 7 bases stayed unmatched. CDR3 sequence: CASSDIAGSANEQFF. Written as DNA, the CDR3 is TGCGCCAGCAGTGATATAGCGGGATCAGCCAATGAGCAGTTCTTC.

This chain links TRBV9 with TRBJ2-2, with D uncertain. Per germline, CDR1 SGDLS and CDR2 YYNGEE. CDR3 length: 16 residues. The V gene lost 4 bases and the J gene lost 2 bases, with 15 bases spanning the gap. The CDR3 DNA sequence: TGTGCCAGCAGCCCCCATCGGAGAGCTAACACCGGGGAGCTGTTTTTT. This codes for CASSPHRRANTGELFF.

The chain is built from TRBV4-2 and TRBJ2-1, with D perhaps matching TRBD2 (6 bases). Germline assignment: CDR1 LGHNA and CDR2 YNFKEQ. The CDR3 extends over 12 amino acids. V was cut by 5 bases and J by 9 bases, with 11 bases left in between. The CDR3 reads CASSSETSEQFF. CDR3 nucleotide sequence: TGTGCCAGCAGCTCAGAGACTAGTGAGCAGTTCTTC.

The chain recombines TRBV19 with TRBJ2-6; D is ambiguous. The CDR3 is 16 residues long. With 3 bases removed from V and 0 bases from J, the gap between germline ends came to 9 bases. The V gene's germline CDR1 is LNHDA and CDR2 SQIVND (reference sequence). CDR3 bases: TGTGCCAGTAGTATGGTCCTAAGCTCTGGGGCCAACGTCCTGACTTTC. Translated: CASSMVLSSGANVLTF.

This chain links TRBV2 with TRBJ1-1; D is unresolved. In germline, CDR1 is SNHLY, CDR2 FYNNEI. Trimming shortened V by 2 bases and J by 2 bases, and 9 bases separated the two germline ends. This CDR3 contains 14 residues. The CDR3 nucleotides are TGTGCCAGCAGTGAATATCAGGAAAACACTGAAGCTTTCTTT. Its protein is CASSEYQENTEAFF.

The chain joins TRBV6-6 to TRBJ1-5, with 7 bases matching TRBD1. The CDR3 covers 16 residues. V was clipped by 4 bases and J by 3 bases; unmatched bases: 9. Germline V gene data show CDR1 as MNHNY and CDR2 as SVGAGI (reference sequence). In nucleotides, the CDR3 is TGTGCCAGCAGTTCACAACTGACAGGGCCCAATCAGCCCCAGCATTTT. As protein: CASSSQLTGPNQPQHF.

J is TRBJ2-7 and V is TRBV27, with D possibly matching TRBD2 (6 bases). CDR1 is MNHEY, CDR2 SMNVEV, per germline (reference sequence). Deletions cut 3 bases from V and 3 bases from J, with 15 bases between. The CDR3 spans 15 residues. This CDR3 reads CASSFVGGVGYEQYF. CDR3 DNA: TGTGCCAGCAGTTTCGTTGGCGGGGTGGGCTACGAGCAGTACTTC.

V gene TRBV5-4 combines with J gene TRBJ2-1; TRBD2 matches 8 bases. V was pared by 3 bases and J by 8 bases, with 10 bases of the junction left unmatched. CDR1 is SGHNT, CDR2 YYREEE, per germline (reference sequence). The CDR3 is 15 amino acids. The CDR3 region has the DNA TGTGCCAGCAGCTGGGGACTAGGAGGCGCGGATGAGCAGTTCTTC. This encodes CASSWGLGGADEQFF.

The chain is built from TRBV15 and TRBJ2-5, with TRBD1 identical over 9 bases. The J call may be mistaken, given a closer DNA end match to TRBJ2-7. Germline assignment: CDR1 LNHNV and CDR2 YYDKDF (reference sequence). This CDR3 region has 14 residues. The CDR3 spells CATSTRDREYEQYF. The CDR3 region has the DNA TGTGCCACCAGCACCCGGGACAGGGAATACGAGCAGTACTTC.

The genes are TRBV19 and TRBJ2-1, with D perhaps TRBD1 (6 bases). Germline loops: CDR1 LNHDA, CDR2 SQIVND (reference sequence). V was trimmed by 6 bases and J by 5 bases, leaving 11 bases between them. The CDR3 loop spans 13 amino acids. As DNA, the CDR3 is TGTGCCAGTAGACTGGGACAAAACAATGAGCAGTTCTTC. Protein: CASRLGQNNEQFF.

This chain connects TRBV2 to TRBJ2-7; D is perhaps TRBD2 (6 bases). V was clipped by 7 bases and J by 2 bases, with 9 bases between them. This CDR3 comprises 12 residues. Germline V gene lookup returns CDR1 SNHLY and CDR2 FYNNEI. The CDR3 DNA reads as TGTGCCAGCAAGGGAGGTGCCTACGAGCAGTACTTC. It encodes CASKGGAYEQYF.

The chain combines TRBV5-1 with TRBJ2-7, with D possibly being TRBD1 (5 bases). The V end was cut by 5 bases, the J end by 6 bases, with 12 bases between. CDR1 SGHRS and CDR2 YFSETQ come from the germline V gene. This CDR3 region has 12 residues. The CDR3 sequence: CASSQGGIEQYF. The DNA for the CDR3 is TGCGCCAGCAGTCAGGGTGGAATCGAGCAGTACTTC.

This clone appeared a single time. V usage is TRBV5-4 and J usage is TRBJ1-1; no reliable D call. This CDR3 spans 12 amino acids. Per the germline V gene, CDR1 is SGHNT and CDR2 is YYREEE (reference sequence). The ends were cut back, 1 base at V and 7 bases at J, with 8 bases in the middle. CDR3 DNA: TGTGCCAGCAGCTTGTCCGGTTTTGAAGCTTTCTTT. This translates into CASSLSGFEAFF.